This T cell receptor beta chain appears in the sequencing data of a study of metastatic and nonmetastatic thyroid tumors. Germline CDR1 and CDR2: SGHAT and FQDESV (reference sequence). The CDR3 covers 16 residues. With 0 bases clipped from V and 3 bases from J, the junction kept 6 bases outside the gene matches. Ahead of thyroid surgery, no patient had received treatment of any kind. Original processing methods: CDR3 differences across clinicopathological groups were used to build a distant-metastasis classifier for papillary thyroid cancer. TCRdb ran MiXCR on the PCR reads. What appears here as the V and J calls and clone size reflects TCRdb's work, not the paper's. The sample carries roughly 8,000 clones, roughly 25% recorded once.

The chain recombines TRBV11-1 with TRBJ2-7; 9 positions match TRBD1. The receptor was isolated from a female donor with papillary thyroid cancer or a benign thyroid nodule (not recorded which). Some clones in this sample may be carry-over from other donors' samples. Material: adjacent normal tissue. The CDR3 DNA follows: TGTGCCAGCAGCTTAGCCGGGGACAGGGTACGCTACGAGCAGTACTTC. Translated, it gives CASSLAGDRVRYEQYF.